The 3 T cell receptor beta chains reported below all come from one sample, sequenced in a study of response to subunit inactivated influenza vaccine. Via MiXCR, TCRdb re-called the RT-PCR reads, giving one row per CDR3 protein. The sample consists of approximately 570,000 distinct CDR3 sequences, 6% to 9% of them appearing once. The sample consisted of PBMCs from blood, taken roughly 24 months after vaccination. The receptors were gathered from a man aged 50 to 75 who received an inactivated influenza vaccine.

The table lists this clonotype with a few counts. The chain joins TRBV3-1 to TRBJ2-7, with 7 bases matching TRBD2. Germline lookup yields CDR1 LGHDT and CDR2 YNNKEL (reference sequence). The trim removed 3 bases at V and 4 bases at J, leaving 9 bases unmatched. The CDR3 totals 15 residues. The CDR3 region is CASSQPSGRQYEQYF. Written as DNA, the CDR3 is TGTGCCAGCAGCCAGCCTAGCGGAAGGCAATACGAGCAGTACTTC.

This clonotype was detected ten times or more. The chain links TRBV7-2 to TRBJ2-1; 8 bases are shared with TRBD1. V was clipped by 5 bases and J by 2 bases; unmatched bases: 5. The CDR3 is 15 residues long. Germline loops: CDR1 SGHTA, CDR2 FQGNSA. CDR3 sequence reads: CASSQGRGPYNEQFF. Here the CDR3 DNA reads TGTGCCAGCAGCCAAGGCAGGGGGCCCTACAATGAGCAGTTCTTC.

This clonotype was observed at least ten times. The chain combines TRBV30 with TRBJ2-7; D is possibly TRBD2 (6 bases). The V gene lost 3 bases and the J gene lost 2 bases, with 17 bases spanning the gap. CDR3 length equals 15 residues. Germline CDR1 reads GTSNPN; CDR2 reads SVGIG (reference sequence). The CDR3 reads CAWSRNRLVAYEQYF. CDR3 in DNA: TGTGCCTGGAGCAGAAACAGACTAGTAGCCTACGAGCAGTACTTC.